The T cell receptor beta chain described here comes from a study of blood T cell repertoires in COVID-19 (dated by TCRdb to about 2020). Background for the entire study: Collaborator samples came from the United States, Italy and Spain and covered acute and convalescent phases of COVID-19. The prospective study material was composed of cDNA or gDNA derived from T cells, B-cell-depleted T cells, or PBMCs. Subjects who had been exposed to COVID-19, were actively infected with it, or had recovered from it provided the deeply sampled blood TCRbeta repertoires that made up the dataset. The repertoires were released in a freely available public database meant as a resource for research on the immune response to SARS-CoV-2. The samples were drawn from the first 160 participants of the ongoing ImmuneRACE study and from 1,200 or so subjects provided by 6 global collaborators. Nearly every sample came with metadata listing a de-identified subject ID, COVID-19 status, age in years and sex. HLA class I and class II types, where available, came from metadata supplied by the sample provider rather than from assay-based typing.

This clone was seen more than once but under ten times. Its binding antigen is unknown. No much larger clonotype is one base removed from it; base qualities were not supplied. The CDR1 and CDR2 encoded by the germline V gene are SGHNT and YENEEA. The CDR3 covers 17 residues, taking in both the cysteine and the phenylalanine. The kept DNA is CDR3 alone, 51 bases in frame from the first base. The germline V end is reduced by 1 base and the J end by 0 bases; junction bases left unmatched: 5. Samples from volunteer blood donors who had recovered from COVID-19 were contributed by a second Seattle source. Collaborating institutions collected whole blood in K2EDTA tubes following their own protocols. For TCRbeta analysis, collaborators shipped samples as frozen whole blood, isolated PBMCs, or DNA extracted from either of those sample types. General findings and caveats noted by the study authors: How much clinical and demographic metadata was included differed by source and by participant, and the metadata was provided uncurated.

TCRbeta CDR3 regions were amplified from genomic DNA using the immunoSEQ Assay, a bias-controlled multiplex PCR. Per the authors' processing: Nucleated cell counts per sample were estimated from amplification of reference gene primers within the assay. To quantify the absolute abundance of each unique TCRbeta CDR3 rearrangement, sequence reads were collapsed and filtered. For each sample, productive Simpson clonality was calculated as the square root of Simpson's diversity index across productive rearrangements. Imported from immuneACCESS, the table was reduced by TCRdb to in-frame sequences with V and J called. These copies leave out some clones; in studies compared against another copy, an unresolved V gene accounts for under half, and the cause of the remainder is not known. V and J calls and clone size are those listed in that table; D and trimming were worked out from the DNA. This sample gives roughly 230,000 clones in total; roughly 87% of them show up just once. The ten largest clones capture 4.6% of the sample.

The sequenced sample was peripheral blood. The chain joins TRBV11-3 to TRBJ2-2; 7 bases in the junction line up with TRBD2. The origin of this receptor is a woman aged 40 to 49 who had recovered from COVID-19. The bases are TGTGCCAGCAGCTTAGTGCTGGCGGGAGCGAACACCGGGGAGCTGTTTTTT. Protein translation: CASSLVLAGANTGELFF. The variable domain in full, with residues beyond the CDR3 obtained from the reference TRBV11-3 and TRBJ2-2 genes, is EAGVVQSPRYKIIEKKQPVAFWCNPISGHNTLYWYLQNLGQGPELLIRYENEEAVDDSQLPKDRFSAERLKGVDSTLKIQPAELGDSAVYLCASSLVLAGANTGELFFGEGSRLTVL.